This note documents a single TCR beta chain sequence. Its antigen remains unidentified. No much larger clonotype is one base removed from it; base qualities were not supplied. After removal of 8 bases from V and 3 bases from J, the junction retains 17 bases not matched to a gene. From its cysteine to its phenylalanine, the CDR3 spans 17 amino acids. Of all the DNA, just the CDR3 is kept, 51 bases in frame from base 1. According to the germline V gene, CDR1 reads WSHSY and CDR2 reads SAAADI. The data were obtained in a study of cytotoxic CD8 clonotypes in ibrutinib-treated CLL (dated by TCRdb to the early 2020s). Background for the entire study: The cohort had 11 relapsed/refractory and roughly 15 treatment-naive patients; about 17 were IGHV unmutated. Responses were partial in around 24 patients and complete in 2; after median 68 months follow-up, roughly 14 stayed in remission and approximately 12 progressed. Samples at response were collected after a median of about twelve months of treatment, with a range of about 6 to 40 months. Samples averaged roughly 280,000 productive templates and 94,082 productive rearrangements. Longitudinal samples were available for about 30% of the 86 trial participants. Cryopreserved peripheral blood mononuclear cells were collected at three points: before therapy, at response, and at either sustained remission or disease progression. Every remission and progressive disease sample was obtained while ibrutinib was still being received by the patients.

The goal of deep resolution MiSeq sequencing was a depth between 1 in 1 million and 1 in 200,000 T cells, and coverage averaged 10x per clonotype. The immunoSEQ hsTCRB Kit was used to generate TCR beta libraries. Concerning the study's data processing: The data were analyzed with ImmunoSEQ Analyzer and ImmunoSEQ Data Assistant, and V, D and J gene assignments followed IMGT definitions. Clonality, with values ranging from 0 to 1, was calculated as one minus the normalized Shannon entropy of productive rearrangement frequencies. Only overrepresented clonotypes making up at least 0.05% of the repertoire of each patient were included in the public clonotype analysis. Repertoires from 10 to 15 age-matched healthy donors in immuneACCESS were used as clonality controls. Held by TCRdb, this immuneACCESS table contains in-frame sequences only and omits some clones. Under half of the omission traces to an unresolved V gene where checked; the cause of the rest is unknown. V and J calls and clone size come straight from that table; D and trimming were deduced from the DNA. For this sample there are 250,000 to 350,000 clones; less than 85% appear just once. The ten largest clones capture around 5.3% of the sample.

What the work shows at the level of the full study, not this receptor alone: Public clonotypes were rare and either contracted or stayed stable during treatment, and the rise in clonality at ibrutinib response reflected the expansion of private clonotypes. An increase in clonality was observed at ibrutinib response, with clonality remaining stable during sustained remission and falling back toward baseline at progression. Sustained-remission and progressing patients did not have matched sampling times, and lymph node repertoires were not examined. Baseline clonality exceeded that of age-matched healthy donors and correlated strongly with circulating CD8+ T-cell counts.

Taken with the paper, the label for time point translates to: progressive disease on ibrutinib. Approximately 2 micrograms of genomic DNA were extracted from cryopreserved PBMCs for TCR beta library preparation. High-throughput TCR beta sequencing was performed on longitudinal blood samples from CLL patients receiving ibrutinib monotherapy. The patients took part in an open-label, single-center phase 2 trial of ibrutinib monotherapy. This chain is built from TRBV10-2 and TRBJ2-3; 7 middle bases align to TRBD1. The TCR comes from a human donor with chronic lymphocytic leukemia. The sample here was PBMCs, taken at disease progression, from a patient treated with ibrutinib. The DNA sequence is as follows: TGCGCCAGCTATACAGGGGCAGGCTCTGGATGGACAGATACGCAGTATTTT. This is translated as CASYTGAGSGWTDTQYF.